This T cell receptor (beta chain) was captured by sequencing in a study of radiotherapy plus CTLA-4 blockade in lung cancer. Overall study context: Objective response rate was 18%; disease control rate, approximately 28%.

Regarding this clone: Its cognate antigen is unknown.

Chemo-refractory metastatic non-small-cell lung cancer patients underwent focal radiation alongside CTLA-4 blockade with ipilimumab. Whole-study findings and limits: Some TCR clones had been derived from tumors. These clones expanded in peripheral blood after radiotherapy plus ipilimumab. The best predictor of response was reported to be early blood T cell clone dynamics, with interferon-beta.

The J segment lost 7 bases and the V segment lost 0 bases, leaving 1 base of the junction unmatched. The CDR3 is 15 amino acids. CDR1 and CDR2 from the germline V gene are SGHVS and FNYEAQ. Clones were read by immunoSEQ multiplex PCR, and TCRdb kept only the in-frame ones, dropping some. The sample shows tens of thousands of clones, 60% to 80% of them seen only once. The chain joins TRBV7-6 to TRBJ1-6; 9 nucleotides match TRBD1. This receptor was taken from a human donor with non-small cell lung cancer who had stable disease on radiotherapy plus ipilimumab. The input for sequencing was peripheral blood, taken from a patient treated with radiotherapy plus ipilimumab. The CDR3 sequence: CASSLAGQGNSPLHF. The CDR3 nucleotides are TGTGCCAGCAGCTTAGCCGGACAGGGGAATTCACCCCTCCACTTT.